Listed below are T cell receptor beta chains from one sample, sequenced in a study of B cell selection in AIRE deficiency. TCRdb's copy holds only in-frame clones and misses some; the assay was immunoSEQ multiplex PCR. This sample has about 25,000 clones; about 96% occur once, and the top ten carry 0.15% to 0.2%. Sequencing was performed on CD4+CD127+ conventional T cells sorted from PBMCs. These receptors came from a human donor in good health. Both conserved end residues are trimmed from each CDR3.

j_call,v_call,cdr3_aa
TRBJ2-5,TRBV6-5,ASSYGTSRETQY
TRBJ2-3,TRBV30,AQQGTTVTDTQY
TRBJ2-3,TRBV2,ASSALTGGGTDTQY
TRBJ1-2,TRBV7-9,ASSIAGVDGYT
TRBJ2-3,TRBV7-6,ASSLSADTQY
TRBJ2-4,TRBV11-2,ASSHLGGVAKNIQY
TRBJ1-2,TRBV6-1,ASSEGQWGV
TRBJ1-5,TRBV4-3,ASSQDLSNQPQH
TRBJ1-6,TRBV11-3,ASSLGLNSPLH
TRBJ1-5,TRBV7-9,ASTPGQGEVGNQPQH
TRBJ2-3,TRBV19,ASSKVLTDTQY
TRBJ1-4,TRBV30,AWRSGRGDEKLF
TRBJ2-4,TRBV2,ASSFSGQTAKNIQY
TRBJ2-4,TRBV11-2,ASSLADLLAKNIQY
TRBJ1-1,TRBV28,ASSPPLGQGTNTEAF
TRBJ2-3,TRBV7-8,ASSSQNTQY
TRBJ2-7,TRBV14,ASSRGLSYEQY
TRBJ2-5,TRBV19,ASSNELTGGRETQY